The TCR beta chain under discussion was sequenced for a study of T cell changes during pregnancy in multiple sclerosis. Clones were sequenced by immunoSEQ multiplex PCR, and TCRdb holds only the in-frame ones, with some missing. The profile shows some 30,000 clones, about 91% of them singletons. The CDR3 runs to 15 residues. V was trimmed by 4 bases and J by 4 bases, leaving 17 bases between them. Per the germline V gene, CDR1 is SGHVS and CDR2 is FNYEAQ. The genes are TRBV7-6 and TRBJ2-7; a weak D match, TRBD2 (6 bases). The TCR comes from a female donor with multiple sclerosis, enrolled in a pregnancy study. This specimen was CD8+ T cells from peripheral blood mononuclear cells, taken after pregnancy. The CDR3 DNA follows: TGTGCCAGCAGCTCCCACCCCGGGACTTCATACGAGCAGTACTTC. Translated, it gives CASSSHPGTSYEQYF.